Presented here are 30 T cell receptor beta chains from one specimen sequenced in a study of blood T cell repertoires in COVID-19. TCRdb's table, derived via immunoSEQ multiplex PCR, lists solely in-frame clones and lacks some. The table lists fewer than 350,000 clones, 87% of them singletons. Sequenced material: peripheral blood. All receptors come from a man aged 25-45 years with COVID-19, enrolled during active disease.

This clone was seen many times. The chain links TRBV7-2 to TRBJ1-3; D is possibly TRBD1 (6 bases). The germline V gene has CDR1 SGHTA and CDR2 FQGNSA. There are 17 residues in the CDR3. Trimming stripped 1 base from V and 4 bases from J, with 17 bases between. The CDR3 region has the DNA TGTGCCAGCAGCTTAGGGGGGCAGGGGATCAGAGGAAACACCATATATTTT. It encodes CASSLGGQGIRGNTIYF.

The rearrangement links TRBV7-9 to TRBJ1-4; tentative D call: TRBD1 (6 bases). The CDR3 loop spans 15 amino acids. Trimming shortened V by 1 base and J by 0 bases, and 6 bases separated the two germline ends. Per germline, CDR1 SEHNR and CDR2 FQNEAQ (reference sequence). This CDR3 is CASSLDRATNEKLFF. The CDR3 coding sequence is TGTGCCAGCAGCTTAGACAGGGCAACTAATGAAAAACTGTTTTTT. The whole variable domain, filled in from reference TRBV7-9 and TRBJ1-4, reads DTGVSQNPRHKITKRGQNVTFRCDPISEHNRLYWYRQTLGQGPEFLTYFQNEAQLEKSRLLSDRFSAERPKGSFSTLEIQRTEQGDSAMYLCASSLDRATNEKLFFGSGTQLSVL.

The chain uses TRBV15 and TRBJ1-2; TRBD1 matches 8 bases. The trim removed 5 bases at V and 5 bases at J, leaving 7 bases unmatched. The CDR3 contains 14 residues. CDR1 LNHNV and CDR2 YYDKDF come from the germline V gene (reference sequence). The CDR3 spells CATSLVRGPYGYTF. In nucleotides, the CDR3 is TGTGCCACCAGCTTAGTCAGGGGGCCTTATGGCTACACCTTC.

The chain combines TRBV19 with TRBJ2-7; TRBD2 aligns across 10 bases. The CDR3 contains 15 residues. Trimming at V came to 6 bases and at J to 4 bases, leaving 9 bases not matched to a gene. Germline CDR1 is LNHDA and CDR2 is SQIVND (reference sequence). CDR3 bases: TGTGCCAGTAGAAGCGCAGGGACTAGCGTTTACGAGCAGTACTTC. This encodes CASRSAGTSVYEQYF.

For the CDR3, the DNA is TGTGCCACCAGCAGAGGAGGGACTTCGGCTAACTATGGCTACACCTTC. Amino acid sequence: CATSRGGTSANYGYTF. This chain joins TRBV15 and TRBJ1-2, with D perhaps TRBD1 (5 bases). Trimming removed 1 base from V and 0 bases from J, with 12 bases in between. The CDR3 runs to 16 residues. CDR1 is LNHNV and CDR2 is YYDKDF in the germline V gene (reference sequence).

The chain is built from TRBV19 and TRBJ2-1, with 8 bases lining up with TRBD2. Germline values: CDR1 LNHDA, CDR2 SQIVND (reference sequence). The CDR3 contains 16 residues. V gave up 1 base and J gave up 8 bases; unmatched junction bases: 10. CDR3 in DNA: TGTGCCAGTAGTATAGTACAGCGGGGGCAAGGCGATGAGCAGTTCTTC. Translated, it gives CASSIVQRGQGDEQFF.

The chain combines TRBV19 with TRBJ1-1, with a tentative D call TRBD1 (5 bases). This CDR3 comprises 13 residues. Deletions cut 5 bases from V and 3 bases from J, with 10 bases between. Germline CDR1 is LNHDA and CDR2 is SQIVND (reference sequence). CDR3 coding DNA: TGTGCCAGTAGTCCCGGGACTTACACTGAAGCTTTCTTT. Amino acids: CASSPGTYTEAFF. The whole variable domain, remainder taken from reference TRBV19 and TRBJ1-1, is DGGITQSPKYLFRKEGQNVTLSCEQNLNHDAMYWYRQDPGQGLRLIYYSQIVNDFQKGDIAEGYSVSREKKESFPLTVTSAQKNPTAFYLCASSPGTYTEAFFGQGTRLTVV.

This chain uses TRBV6-5 with TRBJ2-7, with TRBD1 matching 8 bases. Germline CDR1 MNHEY, CDR2 SVGAGI. V lost 6 bases, J lost 2 bases, and 6 bases stayed unmatched. This CDR3 spans 14 amino acids. The CDR3 region is CASSEGQAPYEQYF. In DNA, the CDR3 is TGTGCCAGCAGCGAGGGACAGGCGCCCTACGAGCAGTACTTC.

The V call is TRBV20-1, the J call TRBJ2-7; D gene uncertain. V shed 1 base and J shed 8 bases, with 9 bases lying between them. The CDR3 contains 11 residues. CDR1 DFQATT and CDR2 SNEGSKA come from the germline V gene (reference sequence). CDR3 nucleotides: TGCAGTGCTAGAGTTACTGCCCAGCAGTACTTC. It is translated as CSARVTAQQYF.

The chain combines TRBV2 with TRBJ2-5; 10 nucleotides agree with TRBD1. The CDR3 is 18 amino acids. The ends lost 3 bases at V and 2 bases at J; junction bases unmatched: 12. Germline CDR1 is SNHLY and CDR2 is FYNNEI. CDR3 nucleotides: TGTGCCAGCAGTGACCTTCCAGGGACAGGGGTTGAGCAAGAGACCCAGTACTTC. Its translation: CASSDLPGTGVEQETQYF.

This chain joins TRBV7-9 and TRBJ2-2; the D gene is possibly TRBD2 (7 bases). Germline CDR1 SEHNR, CDR2 FQNEAQ (reference sequence). The CDR3 is 17 amino acids. Trimming cost V 5 bases and J 3 bases, with 19 bases left between them. The CDR3 DNA reads TGTGCCAGCAGCCCCCCTAGGTTAGGGGGGGACACCGGGGAGCTGTTTTTT. Amino acid sequence: CASSPPRLGGDTGELFF.

The sample holds many counts of this clone. The genes are TRBV5-1 and TRBJ1-5, with unresolved D. Per the germline V gene, CDR1 is SGHRS and CDR2 is YFSETQ. The CDR3 runs to 15 residues. The V and J ends lost 4 bases and 0 bases respectively, with 11 bases between them. CDR3 DNA sequence: TGCGCCAGCAGCATCGGGAACCCTAGCAATCAGCCCCAGCATTTT. Its protein product is CASSIGNPSNQPQHF.

The rearrangement links TRBV5-6 to TRBJ2-1, with a weak D call TRBD1 (5 bases). V was clipped by 0 bases and J by 5 bases, with 15 bases between them. The CDR3 runs 16 residues. Germline values: CDR1 SGHDT, CDR2 YYEEEE. In DNA form, the CDR3 reads TGTGCCAGCAGCTTGGCTGCGATTGACAGACACAATGAGCAGTTCTTC. This gives the protein CASSLAAIDRHNEQFF.

This rearrangement joins TRBV21-1 to TRBJ1-4. TRBV21-1 is flagged as a pseudogene. The CDR3 length is 17 residues. The CDR3 here is CASSKIVRVGGDEKLFF. CDR3 DNA: TGTGCCAGCAGCAAAATTGTTAGGGTGGGGGGAGATGAAAAACTGTTTTTT.

The J gene is TRBJ2-1, the V gene TRBV5-4; no clear D. Germline CDR1 reads SGHNT; CDR2 reads YYREEE (reference sequence). V lost 0 bases, J lost 9 bases, and 13 bases lay in between. The CDR3 covers 14 residues. CDR3 sequence reads: CASSLEYPSGEQFF. The CDR3 nucleotides are TGTGCCAGCAGCTTGGAATACCCTTCCGGTGAGCAGTTCTTC.

On this clone: This specimen includes other DNA sequences encoding the same CDR3. The chain carries TRBV18 and TRBJ2-1; the match to TRBD1 covers 7 bases. The CDR3 runs 14 residues. V lost 1 base, J lost 3 bases, and 0 bases stayed unmatched. Germline CDR1 KGHSH, CDR2 LQKENI. The CDR3: CASSPRDSYNEQFF. The CDR3 DNA is TGTGCCAGCTCACCACGGGACAGCTACAATGAGCAGTTCTTC.

This rearrangement joins TRBV7-8 to TRBJ2-1, with D unclear. Germline CDR1 and CDR2: SGHVS and FQNEAQ. V lost 5 bases and J lost 8, with 13 bases in between. The CDR3 contains 13 residues. CDR3 coding DNA: TGTGCCAGCAGCCCGAGTTTTGTTGATGAGCAGTTCTTC. Translated, it gives CASSPSFVDEQFF.

This chain uses TRBV30 with TRBJ2-7; the match to TRBD2 covers 9 bases. This CDR3 has 14 amino acids. The J segment lost 7 bases and the V segment lost 4 bases, leaving 11 bases of the junction unmatched. Germline values: CDR1 GTSNPN, CDR2 SVGIG (reference sequence). This CDR3 is CAWNQGGREGEQYF. For the CDR3, the DNA is TGTGCCTGGAATCAGGGCGGGAGGGAAGGGGAGCAGTACTTC.

V is TRBV6-2 or TRBV6-3 and J is TRBJ2-7; no clear D gene. V gave up 4 bases and J gave up 2 bases, with 15 bases separating them. The V gene's germline CDR1 is MNHEY and CDR2 SVGEGT. The CDR3 is 15 residues long. The chain's CDR3 is CASSSHGGLTYEQYF. The DNA for the CDR3 is TGTGCCAGCAGTTCCCATGGCGGTTTGACCTACGAGCAGTACTTC.

The rearrangement joins TRBV15 to TRBJ2-7; 11 bases line up with TRBD2. The CDR3 extends over 19 amino acids. V lost 2 bases, J lost 2 bases, and 14 bases stayed unmatched. Germline loops: CDR1 LNHNV, CDR2 YYDKDF (reference sequence). The CDR3 spells CATSRPGLADPGRPYEQYF. DNA for the CDR3: TGTGCCACCAGCAGACCGGGACTAGCGGATCCGGGCCGACCCTACGAGCAGTACTTC.

CDR3 loop: CASSSSMTGGRPTDTQYF. The CDR3 bases are TGTGCCAGCAGCTCCTCCATGACAGGGGGAAGGCCCACAGATACGCAGTATTTT. J is TRBJ2-3 and V is TRBV7-9; 9 positions match TRBD1. V lost 4 bases, J lost 2 bases, and 13 bases stayed unmatched. The CDR3 has 18 amino acids. Germline CDR1 and CDR2: SEHNR and FQNEAQ (reference sequence).

In its sample, this clone was seen once. The CDR3 loop is CASSGSSNQPQHF. Here the CDR3 DNA reads TGTGCCAGCTCCGGGAGTAGCAATCAGCCCCAGCATTTT. The chain employs TRBV18 and TRBJ1-5; D unclear. Germline loops: CDR1 KGHSH, CDR2 LQKENI. This CDR3 is built from 13 residues. The V and J ends lost 6 bases and 0 bases respectively, with 6 bases between them.

This rearrangement joins TRBV15 to TRBJ1-1; a weak D match, TRBD1 (6 bases). The germline V gene has CDR1 LNHNV and CDR2 YYDKDF (reference sequence). V dropped 2 bases and J dropped 6 bases, with 13 bases sitting between them. The length of the CDR3 is 14 residues. The CDR3 protein is CATSRRSGAAEAFF. The CDR3 DNA reads as TGTGCCACCAGCAGACGATCAGGGGCGGCTGAAGCTTTCTTT.

V usage is TRBV4-2 and J usage is TRBJ1-1, with D maybe TRBD1 (6 bases). Trimming removed 1 base from V and 4 bases from J, with 13 bases in between. This CDR3 region has 15 residues. Germline V gene sequence: CDR1 LGHNA, CDR2 YNFKEQ. This CDR3 is CASSQVGSRGTEAFF. The CDR3 bases are TGTGCCAGCAGCCAAGTGGGTAGCAGGGGCACTGAAGCTTTCTTT.

The chain couples TRBV19 to TRBJ1-6, with D uncertain. The CDR3 runs to 12 residues. V was clipped by 6 bases and J by 15 bases, with 15 bases between them. The V gene's germline CDR1 is LNHDA and CDR2 SQIVND (reference sequence). CDR3 bases: TGTGCCAGTAGCCGGGCGGGGATCTACCTCCACTTT. Translating gives CASSRAGIYLHF.

This clone was detected once. The chain carries TRBV5-6 and TRBJ2-3; D is perhaps TRBD1 (5 bases). This CDR3 has 15 residues. The V end was cut by 1 base, the J end by 4 bases, with 13 bases between. From germline, CDR1 is SGHDT and CDR2 YYEEEE. CDR3 residues: CASSLSLQGPDTQYF. The CDR3 DNA follows: TGTGCCAGCAGCTTGTCTTTGCAGGGCCCAGATACGCAGTATTTT.

This clone came up a few times. The chain employs TRBV6-6 and TRBJ2-7, with 9 bases matching TRBD1. With V trimmed by 6 bases and J by 2 bases, 5 bases remained unmatched. The germline V gene has CDR1 MNHNY and CDR2 SVGAGI (reference sequence). The length of the CDR3 is 14 residues. CDR3 sequence reads: CASRVGQGTYEQYF. In nucleotides, the CDR3 is TGTGCCAGCAGGGTTGGACAGGGGACCTACGAGCAGTACTTC.

The CDR3 here is CASSLAPTGSTNEKLFF. In nucleotides, the CDR3 is TGCGCCAGCAGCTTGGCTCCAACGGGGTCAACTAATGAAAAACTGTTTTTT. This chain joins TRBV5-1 and TRBJ1-4; D call uncertain. This CDR3 is 17 amino acids long. The germline V gene encodes CDR1 SGHRS and CDR2 YFSETQ. V lost 0 bases and J 0 bases, leaving 12 bases between the germline ends.

This clone was seen only once. The chain recombines TRBV7-2 with TRBJ2-7, with D hard to call. The CDR3 has 11 amino acids. Trimming took 8 bases from V and 2 from J, leaving 7 bases between them. CDR1 SGHTA and CDR2 FQGNSA come from the germline V gene. The CDR3 loop is CASARAYEQYF. CDR3 DNA sequence: TGTGCCAGCGCTCGAGCCTACGAGCAGTACTTC.

The rearrangement joins TRBV5-5 to TRBJ1-1; 7 nucleotides align to TRBD1. Germline loops: CDR1 SGHKS, CDR2 YYEKEE (reference sequence). Germline trimming cut 4 bases from V and 4 bases from J; bases unmatched to any gene: 10. The CDR3 runs 15 residues. The CDR3 spells CASSGGTGVSTEAFF. CDR3 nucleotide sequence: TGTGCCAGCAGCGGCGGCACAGGGGTGAGCACTGAAGCTTTCTTT.